This TCR beta chain was obtained from a study of cytomegalovirus exposure and HLA in healthy donors. 60 Vbeta and 13 Jbeta primers were used in PCR. Repertoires were generated with immunoSEQ multiplex PCR, while TCRdb's copy carries only in-frame clones and drops some. The data contain some 250,000 clones, 81% of them singletons. Study outcomes and limitations: It was shown in a later analysis that HLA-associated TCR beta chains were more clonally expanded than other, equally common chains. TCR beta chains numbering more than 150 were designated cytomegalovirus-associated.

The CDR3 has 13 residues. Trimming shortened V by 3 bases and J by 7 bases, and 12 bases separated the two germline ends. Germline-derived CDR1 and CDR2 are SGHTS and YDEGEE. For this clone: Its antigen is not known.

The origin of this receptor is a woman in her fifties or sixties in good health and CMV-seropositive. Sequences were obtained from PBMCs. The V and J genes are TRBV5-8 and TRBJ2-3; D might be TRBD1 (5 bases). The CDR3 coding sequence is TGTGCCAGCAGCTCCGGACAACAGAATACGCAGTATTTT. It yields the protein CASSSGQQNTQYF.